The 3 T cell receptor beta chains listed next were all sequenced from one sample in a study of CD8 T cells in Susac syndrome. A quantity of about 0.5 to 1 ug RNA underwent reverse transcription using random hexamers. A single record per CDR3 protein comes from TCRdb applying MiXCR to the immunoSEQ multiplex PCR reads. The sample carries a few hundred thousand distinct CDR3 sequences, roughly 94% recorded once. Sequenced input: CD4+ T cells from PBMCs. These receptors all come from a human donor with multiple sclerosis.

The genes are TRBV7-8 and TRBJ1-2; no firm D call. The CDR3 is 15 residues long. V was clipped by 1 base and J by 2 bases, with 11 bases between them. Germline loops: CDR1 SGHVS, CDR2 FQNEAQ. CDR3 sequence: CASSLVVTRNYGYTF. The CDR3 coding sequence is TGTGCCAGCAGCTTAGTTGTTACCCGCAACTATGGCTACACCTTC. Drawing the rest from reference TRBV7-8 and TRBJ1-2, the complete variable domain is GAGVSQSPRYKVAKRGQDVALRCDPISGHVSLFWYQQALGQGPEFLTYFQNEAQLDKSGLPSDRFFAERPEGSVSTLKIQRTQQEDSAVYLCASSLVVTRNYGYTFGSGTRLTVV.

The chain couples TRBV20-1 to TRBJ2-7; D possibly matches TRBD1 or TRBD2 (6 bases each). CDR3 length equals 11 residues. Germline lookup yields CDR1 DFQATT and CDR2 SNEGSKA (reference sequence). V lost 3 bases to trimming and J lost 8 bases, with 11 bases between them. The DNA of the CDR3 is TGCAGTGCTAGGGAGGGGGAGCAGCAGTACTTC. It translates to CSAREGEQQYF.

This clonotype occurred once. This CDR3 reads CASRRDRVPNTEAFF. The CDR3 nucleotides are TGTGCCAGCAGAAGAGACAGGGTTCCGAACACTGAAGCTTTCTTT. The rearrangement uses TRBV12-3 or TRBV12-4 and TRBJ1-1, with 7 bases aligning to TRBD1. With 6 bases clipped from V and 1 base from J, the junction kept 8 bases outside the gene matches. The length of the CDR3 is 15 residues.